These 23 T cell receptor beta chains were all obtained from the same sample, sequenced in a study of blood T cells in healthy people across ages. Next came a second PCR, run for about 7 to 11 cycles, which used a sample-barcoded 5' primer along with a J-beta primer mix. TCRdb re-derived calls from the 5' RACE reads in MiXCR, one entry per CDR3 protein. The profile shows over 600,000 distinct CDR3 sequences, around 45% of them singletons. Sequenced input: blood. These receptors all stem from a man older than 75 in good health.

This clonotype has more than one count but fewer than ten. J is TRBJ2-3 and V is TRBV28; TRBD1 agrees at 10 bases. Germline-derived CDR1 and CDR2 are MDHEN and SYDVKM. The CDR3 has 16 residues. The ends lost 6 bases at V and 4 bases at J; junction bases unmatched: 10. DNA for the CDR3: TGTGCCAGCAGATCATCGGGACAGGGGCAGGCAGATACGCAGTATTTT. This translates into CASRSSGQGQADTQYF. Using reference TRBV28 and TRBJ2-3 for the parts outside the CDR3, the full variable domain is DVKVTQSSRYLVKRTGEKVFLECVQDMDHENMFWYRQDPGLGLRLIYFSYDVKMKEKGDIPEGYSVSREKKERFSLILESASTNQTSMYLCASRSSGQGQADTQYFGPGTRLTVL.

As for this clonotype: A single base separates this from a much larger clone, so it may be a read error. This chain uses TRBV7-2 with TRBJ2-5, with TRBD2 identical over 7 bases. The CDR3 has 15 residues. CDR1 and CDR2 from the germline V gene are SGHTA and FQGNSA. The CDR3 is CVSSLAGSNQETQYF. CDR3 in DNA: TGTGTCAGCAGCTTAGCGGGTTCAAACCAAGAGACCCAGTACTTC.

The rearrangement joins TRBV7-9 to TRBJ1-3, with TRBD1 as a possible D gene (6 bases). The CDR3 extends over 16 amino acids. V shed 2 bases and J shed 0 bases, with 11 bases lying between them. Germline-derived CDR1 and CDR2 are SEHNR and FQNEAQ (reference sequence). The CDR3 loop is CASSLTRDNSGNTIYF. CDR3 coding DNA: TGTGCCAGCAGCTTAACGCGGGACAACTCTGGAAACACCATATATTTT.

In DNA, the CDR3 is TGTGCCAGCAGCCCATGGGGGGGAGGGGAGACCCAGTACTTC. Its translation is CASSPWGGGETQYF. This chain connects TRBV7-2 to TRBJ2-5; TRBD2 matches at 7 bases. CDR1 and CDR2 (germline): SGHTA, FQGNSA. V trimming: 5 bases; J trimming: 5 bases; junction bases outside the gene matches: 8. The CDR3 has 14 residues.

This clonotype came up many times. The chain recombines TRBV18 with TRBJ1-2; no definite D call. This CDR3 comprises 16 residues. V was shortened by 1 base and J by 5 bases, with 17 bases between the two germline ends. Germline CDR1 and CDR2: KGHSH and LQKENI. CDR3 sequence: CASSPQLGDEGYGYTF. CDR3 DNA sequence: TGTGCCAGCTCACCACAGTTGGGCGATGAGGGTTATGGCTACACCTTC.

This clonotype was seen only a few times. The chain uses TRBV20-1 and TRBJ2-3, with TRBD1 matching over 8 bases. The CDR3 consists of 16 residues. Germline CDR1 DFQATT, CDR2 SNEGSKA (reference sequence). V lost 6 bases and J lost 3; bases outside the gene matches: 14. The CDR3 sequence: CSAYSHWTGTTDTQYF. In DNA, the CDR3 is TGCAGTGCGTACTCCCACTGGACAGGGACAACAGATACGCAGTATTTT.

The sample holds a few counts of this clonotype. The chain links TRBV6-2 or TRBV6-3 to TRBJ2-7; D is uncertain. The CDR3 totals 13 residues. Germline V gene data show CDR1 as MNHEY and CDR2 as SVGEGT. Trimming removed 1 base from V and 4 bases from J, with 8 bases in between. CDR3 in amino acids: CASSYLASYEQYF. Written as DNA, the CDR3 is TGTGCCAGCAGTTACTTGGCCTCTTACGAGCAGTACTTC.

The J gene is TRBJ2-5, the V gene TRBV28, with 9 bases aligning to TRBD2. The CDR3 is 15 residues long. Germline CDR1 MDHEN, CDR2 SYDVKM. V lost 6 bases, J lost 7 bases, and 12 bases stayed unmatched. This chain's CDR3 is CASSLSGRVPGTQYF. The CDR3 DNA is TGTGCCAGCAGCCTTAGCGGGAGAGTTCCAGGGACCCAGTACTTC.

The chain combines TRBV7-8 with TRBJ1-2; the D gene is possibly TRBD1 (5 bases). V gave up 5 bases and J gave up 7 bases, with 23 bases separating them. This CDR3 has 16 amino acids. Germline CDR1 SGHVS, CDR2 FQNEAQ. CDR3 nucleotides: TGTGCCAGCAGCCCCGTACTTTCGGGGGGTAGCAGTGGCTACACCTTC. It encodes CASSPVLSGGSSGYTF. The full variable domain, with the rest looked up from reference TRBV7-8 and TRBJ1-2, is GAGVSQSPRYKVAKRGQDVALRCDPISGHVSLFWYQQALGQGPEFLTYFQNEAQLDKSGLPSDRFFAERPEGSVSTLKIQRTQQEDSAVYLCASSPVLSGGSSGYTFGSGTRLTVV.

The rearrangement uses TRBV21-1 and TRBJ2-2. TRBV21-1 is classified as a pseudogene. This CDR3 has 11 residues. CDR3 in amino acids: CASSNTGELFF. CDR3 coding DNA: TGTGCCAGCAGCAATACCGGGGAGCTGTTTTTT.

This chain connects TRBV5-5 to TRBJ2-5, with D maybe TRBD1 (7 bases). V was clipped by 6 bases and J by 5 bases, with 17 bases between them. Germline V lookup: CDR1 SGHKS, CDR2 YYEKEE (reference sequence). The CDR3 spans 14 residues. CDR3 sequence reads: CASTPPTGTETQYF. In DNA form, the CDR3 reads TGTGCCAGCACCCCACCGACAGGGACTGAGACCCAGTACTTC.

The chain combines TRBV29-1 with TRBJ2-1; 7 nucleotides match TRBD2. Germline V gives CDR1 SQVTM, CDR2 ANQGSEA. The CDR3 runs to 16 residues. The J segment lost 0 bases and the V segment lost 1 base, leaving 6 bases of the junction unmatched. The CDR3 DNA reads TGCAGCGTTGAAGTTCAAGCGGGGACCTCCTACAATGAGCAGTTCTTC. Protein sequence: CSVEVQAGTSYNEQFF.

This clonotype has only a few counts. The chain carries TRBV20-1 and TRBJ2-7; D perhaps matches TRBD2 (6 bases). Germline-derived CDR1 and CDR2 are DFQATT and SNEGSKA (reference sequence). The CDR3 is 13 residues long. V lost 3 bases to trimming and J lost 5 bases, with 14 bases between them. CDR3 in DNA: TGCAGTGCTAGCCCGCCCTGGGGGGACGAGCAGTACTTC. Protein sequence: CSASPPWGDEQYF.

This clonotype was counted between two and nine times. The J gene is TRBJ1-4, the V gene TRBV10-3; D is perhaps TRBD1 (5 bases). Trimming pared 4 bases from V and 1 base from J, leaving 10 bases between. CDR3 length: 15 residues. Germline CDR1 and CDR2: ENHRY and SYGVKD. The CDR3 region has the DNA TGTGCCATCAGTGCTCAGGGAGAAACTAATGAAAAACTGTTTTTT. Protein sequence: CAISAQGETNEKLFF.

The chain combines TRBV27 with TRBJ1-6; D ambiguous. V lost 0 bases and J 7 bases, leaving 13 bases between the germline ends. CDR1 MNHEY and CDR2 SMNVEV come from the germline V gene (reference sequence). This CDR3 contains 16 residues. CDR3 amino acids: CASSLSRGRGNSPLHF. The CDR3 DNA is TGTGCCAGCAGTTTATCTAGAGGCAGAGGAAATTCACCCCTCCACTTT.

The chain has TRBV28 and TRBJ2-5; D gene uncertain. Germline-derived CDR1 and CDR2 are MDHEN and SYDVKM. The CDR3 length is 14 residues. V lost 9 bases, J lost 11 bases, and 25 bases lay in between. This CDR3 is CASWAAGPRNEQYF. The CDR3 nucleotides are TGTGCCAGTTGGGCGGCAGGACCTAGGAATGAGCAGTACTTC.

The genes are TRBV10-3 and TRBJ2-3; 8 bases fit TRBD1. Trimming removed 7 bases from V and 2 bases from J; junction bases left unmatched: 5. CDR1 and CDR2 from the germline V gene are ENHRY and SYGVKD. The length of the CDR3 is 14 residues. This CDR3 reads CAITGTGYTDTQYF. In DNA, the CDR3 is TGTGCCATCACTGGGACAGGATACACAGATACGCAGTATTTT.

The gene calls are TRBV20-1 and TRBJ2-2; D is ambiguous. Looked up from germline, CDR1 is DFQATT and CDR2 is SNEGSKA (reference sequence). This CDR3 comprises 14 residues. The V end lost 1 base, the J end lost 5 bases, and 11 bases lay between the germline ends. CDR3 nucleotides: TGCAGTGCTAGAGCGGTACAGCTAACCGGGGAGCTGTTTTTT. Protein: CSARAVQLTGELFF.

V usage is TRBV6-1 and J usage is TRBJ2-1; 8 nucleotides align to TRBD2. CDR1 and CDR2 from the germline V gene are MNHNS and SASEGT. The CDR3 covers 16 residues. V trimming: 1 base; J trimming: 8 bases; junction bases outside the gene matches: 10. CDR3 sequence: CASSEVSGRGGDEQFF. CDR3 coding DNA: TGTGCCAGCAGTGAAGTCTCAGGTCGGGGGGGAGATGAGCAGTTCTTC.

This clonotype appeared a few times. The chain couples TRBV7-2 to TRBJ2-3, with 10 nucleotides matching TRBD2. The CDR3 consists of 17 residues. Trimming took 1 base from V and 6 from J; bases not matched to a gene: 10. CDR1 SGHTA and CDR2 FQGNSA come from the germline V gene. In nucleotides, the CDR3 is TGTGCCAGCAGCTTAGGTTCCAGCGGGAGGGCCTTTGATACGCAGTATTTT. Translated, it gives CASSLGSSGRAFDTQYF.

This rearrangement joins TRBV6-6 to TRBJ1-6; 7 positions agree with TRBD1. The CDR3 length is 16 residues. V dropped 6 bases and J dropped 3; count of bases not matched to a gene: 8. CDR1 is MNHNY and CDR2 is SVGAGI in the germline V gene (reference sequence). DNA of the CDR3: TGTGCCAGCAGCCGCCTCCGGGACAGCTATAATTCACCCCTCCACTTT. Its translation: CASSRLRDSYNSPLHF.

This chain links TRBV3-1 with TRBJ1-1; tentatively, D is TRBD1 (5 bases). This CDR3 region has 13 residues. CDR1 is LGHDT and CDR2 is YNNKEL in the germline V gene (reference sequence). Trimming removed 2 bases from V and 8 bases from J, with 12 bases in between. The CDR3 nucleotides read TGTGCCAGCAGCCAACTAGTCGGGACCGAAGCTTTCTTT. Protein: CASSQLVGTEAFF.

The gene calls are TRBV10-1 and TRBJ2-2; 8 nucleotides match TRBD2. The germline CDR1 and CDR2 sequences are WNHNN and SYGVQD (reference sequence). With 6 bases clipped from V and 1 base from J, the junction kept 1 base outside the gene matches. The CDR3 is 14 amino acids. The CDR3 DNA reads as TGCGCCAGCAGAGCGGGAGAGAACACCGGGGAGCTGTTTTTT. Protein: CASRAGENTGELFF.